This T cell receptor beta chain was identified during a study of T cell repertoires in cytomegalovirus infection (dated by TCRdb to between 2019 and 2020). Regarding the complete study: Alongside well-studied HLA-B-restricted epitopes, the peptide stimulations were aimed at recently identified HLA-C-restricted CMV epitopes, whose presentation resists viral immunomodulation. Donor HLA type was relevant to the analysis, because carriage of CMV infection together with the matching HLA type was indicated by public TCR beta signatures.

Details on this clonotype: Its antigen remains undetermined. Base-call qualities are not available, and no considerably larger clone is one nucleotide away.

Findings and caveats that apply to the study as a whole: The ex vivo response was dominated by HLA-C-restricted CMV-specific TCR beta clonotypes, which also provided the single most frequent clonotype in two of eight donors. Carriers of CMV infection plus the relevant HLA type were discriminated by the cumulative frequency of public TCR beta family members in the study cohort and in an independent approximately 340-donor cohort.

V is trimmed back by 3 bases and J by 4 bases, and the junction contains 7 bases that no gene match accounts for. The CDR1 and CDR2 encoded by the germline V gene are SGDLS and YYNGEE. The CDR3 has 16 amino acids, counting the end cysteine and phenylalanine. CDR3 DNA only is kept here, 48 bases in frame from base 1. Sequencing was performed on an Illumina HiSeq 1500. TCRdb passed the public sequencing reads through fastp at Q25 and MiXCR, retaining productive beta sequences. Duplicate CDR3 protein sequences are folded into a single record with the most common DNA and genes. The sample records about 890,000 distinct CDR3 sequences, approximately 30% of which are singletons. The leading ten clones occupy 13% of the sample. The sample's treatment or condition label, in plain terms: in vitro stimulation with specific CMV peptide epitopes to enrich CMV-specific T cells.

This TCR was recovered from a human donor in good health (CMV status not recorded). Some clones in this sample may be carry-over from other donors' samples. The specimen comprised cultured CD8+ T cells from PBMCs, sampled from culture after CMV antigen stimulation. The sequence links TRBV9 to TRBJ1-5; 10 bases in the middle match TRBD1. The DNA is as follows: TGTGCCAGCAGCGACGGACCGGGACAGGGGAATCAGCCCCAGCATTTT. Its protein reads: CASSDGPGQGNQPQHF.